These 27 T cell receptor beta chains were sequenced from one sample in a study of blood T cell repertoires in COVID-19. Clones were sequenced by immunoSEQ multiplex PCR, and TCRdb holds only the in-frame ones, with some missing. The sample has fewer than 85,000 clones; roughly 90% are singletons. Sequencing used peripheral blood. The source is a human donor in a cohort sampled during active COVID-19.

The J gene is TRBJ1-3, the V gene TRBV2; 8 positions match TRBD1. The CDR3 runs 15 residues. Germline-derived CDR1 and CDR2 are SNHLY and FYNNEI. V gave up 6 bases and J gave up 8 bases; unmatched junction bases: 12. In nucleotides, the CDR3 is TGTGCCAGCAGAAGAGGGTCACAGGGGGTTCACACCATATATTTT. It specifies CASRRGSQGVHTIYF. The entire variable domain, with the rest obtained from reference TRBV2 and TRBJ1-3, is as follows: EPEVTQTPSHQVTQMGQEVILRCVPISNHLYFYWYRQILGQKVEFLVSFYNNEISEKSEIFDDQFSVERPDGSNFTLKIRSTKLEDSAMYFCASRRGSQGVHTIYFGEGSWLTVV.

This clone was seen more than once but under ten times. This chain uses TRBV2 with TRBJ1-5, with D uncertain. The CDR3 loop spans 15 amino acids. Germline CDR1 reads SNHLY; CDR2 reads FYNNEI. Trimming pared 3 bases from V and 4 bases from J, leaving 13 bases between. The CDR3, as DNA: TGTGCCAGCAGTGATGGCAGGCTCCATAATCAGCCCCAGCATTTT. Its protein is CASSDGRLHNQPQHF.

The CDR3 region is CASSLGRQGINQPQHF. Here the CDR3 DNA reads TGTGCCAGCAGTTTAGGCCGACAGGGGATCAATCAGCCCCAGCATTTT. The rearrangement uses TRBV27 and TRBJ1-5; 8 bases match TRBD1. CDR1 is MNHEY, CDR2 SMNVEV, per germline (reference sequence). The CDR3 is 16 amino acids. The J segment lost 3 bases and the V segment lost 2 bases, leaving 6 bases of the junction unmatched.

This clone came up a few times. The genes are TRBV9 and TRBJ2-7; D gene unclear. Trimming shortened V by 0 bases and J by 2 bases, and 6 bases separated the two germline ends. CDR1 and CDR2 (germline): SGDLS, YYNGEE. The CDR3 length is 13 residues. The CDR3 protein is CASSVGQTYEQYF. The CDR3 bases are TGTGCCAGCAGCGTAGGTCAGACCTACGAGCAGTACTTC.

This clone was observed once. The chain employs TRBV30 and TRBJ1-5, with TRBD1 as a possible D gene (5 bases). CDR1 GTSNPN and CDR2 SVGIG come from the germline V gene (reference sequence). This CDR3 has 14 amino acids. V was shortened by 5 bases and J by 3 bases, with 14 bases between the two germline ends. CDR3 sequence reads: CAWAGGLPNQPQHF. As DNA, the CDR3 is TGTGCCTGGGCGGGGGGACTCCCCAATCAGCCCCAGCATTTT.

This chain joins TRBV6-5 and TRBJ1-5; D unresolved. Germline assignment: CDR1 MNHEY and CDR2 SVGAGI. Trimming shortened V by 6 bases and J by 0 bases, and 3 bases separated the two germline ends. The CDR3 runs to 12 residues. For the CDR3, the DNA is TGTGCCAGCAGCCATAGCAATCAGCCCCAGCATTTT. Protein sequence: CASSHSNQPQHF.

J is TRBJ1-6 and V is TRBV19; TRBD1 is a possible D gene (5 bases). There are 15 residues in the CDR3. Germline CDR1 LNHDA, CDR2 SQIVND (reference sequence). Trimming cost V 3 bases and J 3 bases, with 9 bases left between them. CDR3 in amino acids: CASSITGDYNSPLHF. The CDR3 DNA sequence: TGTGCCAGTAGTATCACAGGCGACTATAATTCACCCCTCCACTTT. Filled out from reference TRBV19 and TRBJ1-6, the complete variable domain reads DGGITQSPKYLFRKEGQNVTLSCEQNLNHDAMYWYRQDPGQGLRLIYYSQIVNDFQKGDIAEGYSVSREKKESFPLTVTSAQKNPTAFYLCASSITGDYNSPLHFGNGTRLTVT.

This clone showed up just once. The V and J genes are TRBV30 and TRBJ2-1; unclear D gene. V dropped 6 bases and J dropped 5 bases, with 14 bases sitting between them. CDR3 size: 13 residues. Germline loops: CDR1 GTSNPN, CDR2 SVGIG (reference sequence). Here the CDR3 DNA reads TGTGCCTGCACCGGTTTGGGCGACAATGAGCAGTTCTTC. Amino acid sequence: CACTGLGDNEQFF.

The gene calls are TRBV19 and TRBJ2-1; 8 bases fit TRBD2. Germline V gene sequence: CDR1 LNHDA, CDR2 SQIVND (reference sequence). This CDR3 has 15 residues. With 3 bases clipped from V and 8 bases from J, the junction kept 9 bases outside the gene matches. The CDR3 spells CASSIGLAGIDEQFF. In DNA, the CDR3 is TGTGCCAGTAGTATTGGACTAGCAGGAATCGATGAGCAGTTCTTC.

This chain joins TRBV7-2 and TRBJ2-1, with 11 bases identical to TRBD2. Germline V CDR1 and CDR2: SGHTA, FQGNSA. The CDR3 runs to 17 residues. Losses at the gene ends were 2 bases for V and 2 bases for J; bases not matched to a gene: 5. The CDR3 protein is CASSLTSGRGAYNEQFF. CDR3 DNA: TGTGCCAGCAGCTTAACTAGCGGGAGAGGGGCCTACAATGAGCAGTTCTTC.

The V and J genes are TRBV24-1 and TRBJ2-7; 10 bases fit TRBD1. Germline trimming cut 4 bases from V and 1 base from J; bases unmatched to any gene: 6. Per the germline V gene, CDR1 is KGHDR and CDR2 is SFDVKD. The CDR3 extends over 16 amino acids. CDR3 nucleotide sequence: TGTGCCACCAGTGAAAGGGACAGGGGATATTCCTACGAGCAGTACTTC. It codes for CATSERDRGYSYEQYF.

A few counts support this clone. The chain combines TRBV5-1 with TRBJ2-2; D might be TRBD2 (6 bases). This CDR3 has 14 residues. The germline V and J ends were trimmed by 5 bases and 1 base, with 9 bases remaining between them. Germline loops: CDR1 SGHRS, CDR2 YFSETQ. Here the CDR3 reads CASSPAGNTGELFF. The DNA of the CDR3 is TGCGCCAGCAGTCCAGCGGGGAACACCGGGGAGCTGTTTTTT.

This clone was detected only a few times. Other DNA sequences in the sample encode the same CDR3. The V call is TRBV19, the J call TRBJ2-5, with 7 bases matching TRBD2. There are 13 residues in the CDR3. Trimming removed 6 bases from V and 1 base from J; junction bases left unmatched: 2. Germline V gene data show CDR1 as LNHDA and CDR2 as SQIVND (reference sequence). The CDR3 DNA reads TGTGCCAGTAGCGGGGGGTTCCAAGAGACCCAGTACTTC. This sequence encodes CASSGGFQETQYF.

The V gene is TRBV30, the J gene TRBJ2-7; 10 bases fit TRBD2. After removal of 2 bases from V and 2 bases from J, the junction contained 6 bases not matched to a gene. The CDR3 has 15 amino acids. Germline V gene sequence: CDR1 GTSNPN, CDR2 SVGIG (reference sequence). CDR3: CAWSKGLAQTYEQYF. The CDR3 DNA follows: TGTGCCTGGAGTAAGGGACTAGCGCAAACCTACGAGCAGTACTTC.

The V gene is TRBV5-1, the J gene TRBJ2-7, with a tentative D call TRBD2 (6 bases). Trimming cost V 1 base and J 2 bases, with 10 bases left between them. CDR1 SGHRS and CDR2 YFSETQ come from the germline V gene. This CDR3 comprises 14 residues. For the CDR3, the DNA is TGCGCCAGCAGCTTGAGTAGCGGTACCTACGAGCAGTACTTC. Translated, it gives CASSLSSGTYEQYF.

This clone was observed a handful of times. This chain links TRBV19 with TRBJ2-7; 7 bases map to TRBD1. The V and J ends lost 6 bases and 1 base, in that order; junction bases with no gene match: 12. The CDR3 is 16 residues long. Germline CDR1 is LNHDA and CDR2 is SQIVND (reference sequence). The DNA of the CDR3 is TGTGCCAGTAGCCCCCGCCAGGGACAGATTTCCTACGAGCAGTACTTC. Its translation: CASSPRQGQISYEQYF.

The J gene is TRBJ1-5, the V gene TRBV6-5, with D uncertain. V was pared by 6 bases and J by 2 bases, with 14 bases between. The length of the CDR3 is 15 residues. Germline CDR1 reads MNHEY; CDR2 reads SVGAGI. The CDR3 is CASSPTGGGNQPQHF. In nucleotides, the CDR3 is TGTGCCAGCAGCCCCACGGGAGGTGGCAATCAGCCCCAGCATTTT.

J is TRBJ2-7 and V is TRBV18; 10 positions agree with TRBD2. With V trimmed by 3 bases and J by 3 bases, 8 bases remained unmatched. Germline V gene sequence: CDR1 KGHSH, CDR2 LQKENI. CDR3 length: 16 residues. The CDR3 DNA sequence: TGTGCCAGCTCACCCAGTGGCGTAGCGGGGGGCTACGAGCAGTACTTC. Translation: CASSPSGVAGGYEQYF.

The table lists this clone with a count of one. The genes are TRBV29-1 and TRBJ2-7; tentative D call: TRBD1 (6 bases). Trimming took 4 bases from V and 2 from J, leaving 24 bases between them. Germline CDR1 reads SQVTM; CDR2 reads ANQGSEA. This CDR3 spans 17 amino acids. The CDR3 DNA reads TGCAGCGTTGTGATGCGGTCGGGGACACACCCTACCTACGAGCAGTACTTC. This translates into CSVVMRSGTHPTYEQYF.

V is TRBV7-9 and J is TRBJ1-5; 8 nucleotides match TRBD1. The junction had 15 bases not matched to a gene; V was cut back by 5 bases and J by 6 bases. In germline, CDR1 is SEHNR, CDR2 FQNEAQ (reference sequence). The CDR3 covers 17 residues. CDR3 in DNA: TGTGCCAGCAGCGAAGGACAGGGTGGGTCTTCCCGTCAGCCCCAGCATTTT. This codes for CASSEGQGGSSRQPQHF.

This clone occurred a few times. CDR3 amino acids: CASRTGQWNTEAFF. DNA of the CDR3: TGTGCCAGCAGAACGGGACAGTGGAACACTGAAGCTTTCTTT. This chain connects TRBV5-5 to TRBJ1-1; TRBD1 matches 7 bases. Trimming cost V 5 bases and J 1 base; bases outside gene matches: 5. Per germline, CDR1 SGHKS and CDR2 YYEKEE (reference sequence). The CDR3 runs to 14 residues.

The count of this clone is one. V is TRBV29-1 and J is TRBJ2-1; 7 nucleotides match TRBD2. With 3 bases clipped from V and 6 bases from J, the junction kept 8 bases outside the gene matches. The CDR3 spans 14 residues. Germline loops: CDR1 SQVTM, CDR2 ANQGSEA. This chain's CDR3 is CSVEGLLGGNEQFF. DNA for the CDR3: TGCAGCGTTGAGGGACTACTTGGGGGCAATGAGCAGTTCTTC.

This chain connects TRBV30 to TRBJ2-7; D perhaps matches TRBD1 (6 bases). The ends were cut back, 2 bases at V and 4 bases at J, with 12 bases in the middle. Per germline, CDR1 GTSNPN and CDR2 SVGIG (reference sequence). The CDR3 is 13 amino acids. Here the CDR3 reads CAWSYRVGYEQYF. CDR3 DNA: TGTGCCTGGAGTTACAGGGTTGGTTACGAGCAGTACTTC.

This clone showed up just once. The chain carries TRBV30 and TRBJ1-1; D is perhaps TRBD1 (5 bases). The V end lost 2 bases, the J end lost 5 bases, and 18 bases lay between the germline ends. The CDR3 spans 15 residues. Germline V gene data show CDR1 as GTSNPN and CDR2 as SVGIG (reference sequence). Here the CDR3 reads CAWSLRGPGWTEAFF. CDR3 sequence (DNA): TGTGCCTGGAGTCTTAGAGGCCCAGGGTGGACTGAAGCTTTCTTT.

The chain combines TRBV4-1 with TRBJ1-2, with D possibly TRBD1 on 5 matching bases. This CDR3 region has 14 residues. The ends were cut back, 0 bases at V and 6 bases at J, with 11 bases in the middle. The germline V gene encodes CDR1 MGHRA and CDR2 YSYEKL. The CDR3 DNA follows: TGCGCCAGCAGCCAAGATGACAGAACTCATGGCTACACCTTC. Translating gives CASSQDDRTHGYTF.

This clone was counted a few times. The chain joins TRBV7-9 to TRBJ2-1, with 9 bases identical to TRBD1. The V gene end was trimmed by 1 base and the J gene end by 10 bases; junction bases not matched to a gene: 8. CDR3 length equals 15 residues. CDR1 and CDR2 (germline): SEHNR, FQNEAQ (reference sequence). CDR3 nucleotides: TGTGCCAGCAGCTTAGACGGGACAGGGCGTTTAGAGCAGTTCTTC. It translates to CASSLDGTGRLEQFF.

This chain connects TRBV6-5 to TRBJ2-7; TRBD1 aligns across 9 bases. The CDR3 length is 14 residues. Trimming at V came to 6 bases and at J to 5 bases, leaving 8 bases not matched to a gene. Germline assignment: CDR1 MNHEY and CDR2 SVGAGI. The CDR3 sequence is CASSSGTGRNEQYF. The DNA of the CDR3 is TGTGCCAGCAGCTCCGGGACAGGGCGAAACGAGCAGTACTTC.